These 22 T cell receptor beta chains came from one sample sequenced in a study of blood T cell repertoires in COVID-19. Profiled with immunoSEQ multiplex PCR; TCRdb holds only in-frame clones, not every one. This sample has roughly 140,000 clones, with 75% to 85% found just once. The sample consisted of peripheral blood. Receptors originate from a man in his fifties or sixties with active or convalescent COVID-19.

The gene calls are TRBV7-2 and TRBJ2-5, with 8 bases lining up with TRBD1. This CDR3 comprises 13 residues. Trimming removed 4 bases from V and 4 bases from J; junction bases left unmatched: 2. Germline V gene sequence: CDR1 SGHTA, CDR2 FQGNSA. CDR3 loop: CASSSDRVETQYF. The DNA of the CDR3 is TGTGCCAGCAGCTCGGACAGGGTAGAGACCCAGTACTTC.

The rearrangement links TRBV19 to TRBJ2-3, with D possibly TRBD2 on 6 matching bases. Trimming left V 7 bases short and J 5 bases short, with 16 bases between. Germline lookup yields CDR1 LNHDA and CDR2 SQIVND (reference sequence). The CDR3 length is 14 residues. The DNA of the CDR3 is TGTGCCAGTACCCGAGGAGGGGCTGGAGATACGCAGTATTTT. It yields the protein CASTRGGAGDTQYF.

This clone was seen more than once but under ten times. The rearrangement joins TRBV29-1 to TRBJ2-2; 10 bases align to TRBD1. CDR1 SQVTM and CDR2 ANQGSEA come from the germline V gene. The V segment lost 4 bases and the J segment 3 bases; nucleotides outside the gene matches: 2. This CDR3 comprises 14 residues. The CDR3 DNA reads as TGCAGCGTTGGACAGGGGGCTTACACCGGGGAGCTGTTTTTT. Translating it yields CSVGQGAYTGELFF.

The chain carries TRBV7-2 and TRBJ2-7; a possible D gene is TRBD2 (5 bases). V shed 0 bases and J shed 3 bases, with 9 bases lying between them. The CDR3 sequence is 14 residues long. Per germline, CDR1 SGHTA and CDR2 FQGNSA. In DNA form, the CDR3 reads TGTGCCAGCAGCTTAGCGAACGGGAACTACGAGCAGTACTTC. This sequence encodes CASSLANGNYEQYF.

This chain connects TRBV27 to TRBJ2-7, with D tentatively TRBD2 (6 bases). V shed 0 bases and J shed 3 bases, with 6 bases lying between them. Per germline, CDR1 MNHEY and CDR2 SMNVEV (reference sequence). The CDR3 has 13 residues. CDR3 region: CASSLSGGYEQYF. The CDR3 bases are TGTGCCAGCAGTTTATCGGGGGGCTACGAGCAGTACTTC.

This clone was detected only once. Relative to the germline gene, one junction end is altered; a read error may explain this. The V and J genes are TRBV5-6 and TRBJ2-7; maybe TRBD1 (5 bases). Germline CDR1 SGHDT, CDR2 YYEEEE. The CDR3 consists of 13 residues. As DNA, the CDR3 is TGTGCCACCAGCAGACAGCACTTATACGAGCAGTACTTC. Its protein product is CATSRQHLYEQYF.

V usage is TRBV4-2 and J usage is TRBJ2-7; 7 nucleotides match TRBD2. The CDR3 length is 15 residues. CDR1 and CDR2 from the germline V gene are LGHNA and YNFKEQ. The junction had 11 bases not matched to a gene; V was cut back by 4 bases and J by 5 bases. CDR3 region: CASSRKREDPHEQYF. CDR3 nucleotides: TGTGCCAGCAGCCGGAAGCGGGAAGACCCCCACGAGCAGTACTTC.

This chain connects TRBV7-2 to TRBJ1-2, with D perhaps TRBD1 (5 bases). The CDR3 sequence is 14 residues long. Germline assignment: CDR1 SGHTA and CDR2 FQGNSA. The V end was cut by 0 bases, the J end by 9 bases, with 14 bases between. CDR3 amino acids: CASSLAGWGRSYTF. In DNA, the CDR3 is TGTGCCAGCAGCTTAGCTGGGTGGGGCCGGAGCTACACCTTC.

This chain joins TRBV19 and TRBJ1-5; 8 bases agree with TRBD1. Trimming removed 7 bases from V and 1 base from J; junction bases left unmatched: 3. This CDR3 region has 14 residues. Germline V gives CDR1 LNHDA, CDR2 SQIVND (reference sequence). CDR3 coding DNA: TGTGCCAGTACCCGGACAGGGAGCAATCAGCCCCAGCATTTT. Its protein is CASTRTGSNQPQHF.

The rearrangement joins TRBV27 to TRBJ2-3; 13 nucleotides agree with TRBD2. From germline, CDR1 is MNHEY and CDR2 SMNVEV (reference sequence). CDR3 length: 15 amino acids. J gave up 7 bases and V 0 bases, and 1 base lay outside the gene matches. CDR3 protein: CASSLSGLAGYTQYF. The DNA of the CDR3 is TGTGCCAGCAGTTTATCGGGACTAGCGGGATATACGCAGTATTTT.

The gene calls are TRBV11-1 and TRBJ1-6; D is possibly TRBD1 (6 bases). The length of the CDR3 is 15 residues. V was pared by 2 bases and J by 7 bases, with 12 bases between. Germline CDR1 and CDR2: SGHAT and FQDESV (reference sequence). CDR3 in amino acids: CASSLNPGENSPLHF. In DNA form, the CDR3 reads TGTGCCAGCAGCTTAAATCCAGGGGAAAATTCACCCCTCCACTTT.

V gene TRBV11-2 combines with J gene TRBJ2-4, with TRBD2 matching over 9 bases. J gave up 1 base and V 0 bases, and 13 bases lay outside the gene matches. The CDR3 loop spans 20 amino acids. The germline gives CDR1 SGHAT, CDR2 FQNNGV. The CDR3 DNA sequence: TGTGCCAGCAGCTTAGACTTTCGCGGGAGGGGATTTGGGGCCAAAAACATTCAGTACTTC. Encoded protein: CASSLDFRGRGFGAKNIQYF.

This chain links TRBV6-6 with TRBJ1-5; 8 bases are shared with TRBD1. V dropped 0 bases and J dropped 4; count of bases not matched to a gene: 2. The CDR3 is made up of 15 amino acids. In germline, CDR1 is MNHNY, CDR2 SVGAGI (reference sequence). The CDR3 here is CASSYSQGANQPQHF. The CDR3 DNA follows: TGTGCCAGCAGTTACTCCCAGGGGGCGAATCAGCCCCAGCATTTT.

The genes are TRBV19 and TRBJ2-1; 7 bases are a match to TRBD1. Germline-derived CDR1 and CDR2 are LNHDA and SQIVND (reference sequence). This CDR3 is built from 14 residues. Trimming took 5 bases from V and 9 from J; bases not matched to a gene: 10. The DNA for the CDR3 is TGTGCCAGTAGTCCCGGCACAGGGGACGGTGAGCAGTTCTTC. Translating it yields CASSPGTGDGEQFF.

The chain links TRBV7-2 to TRBJ2-5; a weak D match, TRBD1 (6 bases). The ends were cut back, 5 bases at V and 5 bases at J, with 15 bases in the middle. CDR3 length equals 14 residues. Germline V gene data show CDR1 as SGHTA and CDR2 as FQGNSA. The CDR3 bases are TGTGCCAGCAGCCCACCCCCCCAGGGGGAGACCCAGTACTTC. It codes for CASSPPPQGETQYF.

V is TRBV7-9 and J is TRBJ2-7; possible D gene TRBD1, 5 bases. The CDR3 totals 13 residues. Per the germline V gene, CDR1 is SEHNR and CDR2 is FQNEAQ (reference sequence). V lost 0 bases, J lost 5 bases, and 8 bases lay in between. The CDR3: CASSLAGAHEQYF. In DNA, the CDR3 is TGTGCCAGCAGCTTAGCAGGGGCCCACGAGCAGTACTTC.

The chain recombines TRBV2 with TRBJ1-2; D perhaps matches TRBD1 (5 bases). Per germline, CDR1 SNHLY and CDR2 FYNNEI. With 7 bases removed from V and 3 bases from J, the gap between germline ends came to 12 bases. The CDR3 totals 13 residues. The chain's CDR3 is CASTVQVYYGYTF. The CDR3 nucleotides are TGTGCCAGCACTGTACAGGTCTACTATGGCTACACCTTC. The variable domain in full, completed from reference TRBV2 and TRBJ1-2, reads EPEVTQTPSHQVTQMGQEVILRCVPISNHLYFYWYRQILGQKVEFLVSFYNNEISEKSEIFDDQFSVERPDGSNFTLKIRSTKLEDSAMYFCASTVQVYYGYTFGSGTRLTVV.

This CDR3 reads CASSQAVLSPLHF. The CDR3 DNA follows: TGTGCCAGCAGCCAAGCAGTCCTGTCACCCCTCCACTTT. This sequence joins TRBV14 and TRBJ1-6; unclear D gene. V was trimmed by 1 base and J by 10 bases, leaving 8 bases between them. CDR3 length: 13 residues. Germline CDR1 SGHDN, CDR2 FVKESK.

The rearrangement links TRBV10-3 to TRBJ2-3; a possible D gene is TRBD2 (5 bases). V shed 2 bases and J shed 10 bases, with 19 bases lying between them. Germline CDR1 ENHRY, CDR2 SYGVKD. The CDR3 is 15 residues long. CDR3 nucleotides: TGTGCCATCAGTGAGGGACTTTCCTCGGCGAGTTCGCAGTATTTT. This encodes CAISEGLSSASSQYF.

This chain connects TRBV14 to TRBJ1-2; the match to TRBD1 covers 10 bases. The CDR3 loop spans 17 amino acids. V was pared by 1 base and J by 7 bases, with 12 bases of the junction left unmatched. From germline, CDR1 is SGHDN and CDR2 FVKESK. The CDR3 DNA is TGTGCCAGCAGCCAAGGACGACAGGGGGCTCAATGGGGTGGCTACACCTTC. Its translation is CASSQGRQGAQWGGYTF.

The CDR3 region has the DNA TGTGCCAGCAGTGGAGGGGGCGGGGGCAATCAGCCCCAGCATTTT. This sequence encodes CASSGGGGGNQPQHF. The chain recombines TRBV2 with TRBJ1-5; TRBD1 aligns across 7 bases. Germline lookup yields CDR1 SNHLY and CDR2 FYNNEI. Trimming took 4 bases from V and 2 from J; bases not matched to a gene: 5. The CDR3 loop spans 15 amino acids.

This clone has only one observation. The CDR3 sequence: CASSFQGGEQYF. The CDR3 DNA reads as TGTGCCAGCAGTTTCCAGGGAGGCGAGCAGTACTTC. The chain is built from TRBV27 and TRBJ2-7; TRBD2 might be the D (6 bases). Germline CDR1 reads MNHEY; CDR2 reads SMNVEV (reference sequence). The V end lost 3 bases, the J end lost 6 bases, and 9 bases lay between the germline ends. The CDR3 is 12 amino acids.